This T cell receptor (beta chain) appears in the sequencing data of a study of T-cell reconstitution after alpha-beta-depleted transplantation in children. General observations from the study: There were reportedly several hundred expanded graft clones from which alpha-beta T cells came about two months after transplant.

Using unique molecular identifiers, the investigators prepared the TCRbeta library. TCRdb passed the PCR reads through MiXCR, listing each CDR3 protein once. In the table there are 700,000 to 950,000 distinct CDR3 sequences, 15% to 20% of which are singletons. J gave up 7 bases and V 8 bases, and 9 bases lay outside the gene matches. This CDR3 contains 14 residues. CDR1 SGHTA and CDR2 FQGNSA come from the germline V gene. This clonotype was recorded a few times. Its antigen is currently unknown. This chain connects TRBV7-2 to TRBJ2-1; 9 bases fit TRBD2. This specimen consisted of PBMCs, mostly from graft donor cells, obtained 360 days after TCRalphabeta/CD19-depleted stem cell transplant. This receptor was obtained from a male patient aged 5 to 17 who had a stem cell transplant for acute lymphoblastic leukemia, so the T cells may come from the graft donor. The CDR3 DNA sequence: TGTGCCAGCTCCAGTAGCGGGAGTTGGAATGAGCAGTTCTTC. It codes for CASSSSGSWNEQFF.